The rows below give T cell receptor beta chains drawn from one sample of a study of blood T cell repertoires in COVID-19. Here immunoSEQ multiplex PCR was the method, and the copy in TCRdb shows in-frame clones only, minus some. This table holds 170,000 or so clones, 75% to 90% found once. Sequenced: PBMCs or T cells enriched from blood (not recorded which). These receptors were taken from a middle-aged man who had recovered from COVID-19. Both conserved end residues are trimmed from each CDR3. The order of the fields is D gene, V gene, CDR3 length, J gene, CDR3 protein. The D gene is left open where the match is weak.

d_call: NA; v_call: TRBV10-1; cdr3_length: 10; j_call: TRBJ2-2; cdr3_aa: ASSDPTGELF
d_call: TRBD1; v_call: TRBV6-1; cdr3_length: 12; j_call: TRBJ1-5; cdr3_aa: ASSEQGGNQPQH
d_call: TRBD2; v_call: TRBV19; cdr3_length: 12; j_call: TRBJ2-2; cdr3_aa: ASTQRGGVGLLF
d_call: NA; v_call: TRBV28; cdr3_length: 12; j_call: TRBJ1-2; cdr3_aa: ASSVRGGMSGYT
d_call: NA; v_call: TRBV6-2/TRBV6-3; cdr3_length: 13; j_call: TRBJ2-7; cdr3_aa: ASSYSKGQHYEQY
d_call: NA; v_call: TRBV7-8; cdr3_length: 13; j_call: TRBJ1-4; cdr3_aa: ASSLSRTPGEKLF
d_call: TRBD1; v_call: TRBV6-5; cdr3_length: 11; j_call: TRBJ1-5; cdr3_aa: ASSLDRAQPQH
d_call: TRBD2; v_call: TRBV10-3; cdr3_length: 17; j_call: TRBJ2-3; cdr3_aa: AISPGTSGSAGNTDTQY
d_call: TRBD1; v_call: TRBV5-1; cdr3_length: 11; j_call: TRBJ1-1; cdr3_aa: ASRSQGQGEAF
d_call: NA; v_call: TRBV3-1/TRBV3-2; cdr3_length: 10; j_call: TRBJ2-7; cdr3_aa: ASGQRTYEQY
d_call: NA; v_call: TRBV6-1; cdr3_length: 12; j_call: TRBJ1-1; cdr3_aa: ASSDAWGLTEAF
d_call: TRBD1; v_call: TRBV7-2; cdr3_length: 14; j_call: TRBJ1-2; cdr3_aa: ASSLGGQGTTYGYT
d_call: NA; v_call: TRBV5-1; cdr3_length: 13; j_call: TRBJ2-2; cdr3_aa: ASSLDSRNTGELF
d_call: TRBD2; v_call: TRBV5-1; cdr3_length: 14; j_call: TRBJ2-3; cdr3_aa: ASSLEGRGGTDTQY
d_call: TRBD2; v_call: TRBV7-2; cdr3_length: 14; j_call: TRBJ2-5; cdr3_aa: ASSPTSGGAGETQY
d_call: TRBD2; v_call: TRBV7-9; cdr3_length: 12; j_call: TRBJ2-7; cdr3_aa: ASSFPGGFHEQY
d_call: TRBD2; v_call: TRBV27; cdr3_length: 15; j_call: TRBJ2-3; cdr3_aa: ASSSIPSGASTDTQY
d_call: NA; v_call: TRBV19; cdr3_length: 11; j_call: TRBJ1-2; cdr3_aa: ASSTTDFYGYT
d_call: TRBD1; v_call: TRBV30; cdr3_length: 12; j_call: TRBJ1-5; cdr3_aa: AWSATGVIQPQH
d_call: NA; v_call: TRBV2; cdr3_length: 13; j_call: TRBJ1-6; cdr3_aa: ASSVGRTQDSPLH
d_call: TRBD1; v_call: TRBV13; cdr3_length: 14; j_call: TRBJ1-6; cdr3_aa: ASSLRTGGSRSPLH
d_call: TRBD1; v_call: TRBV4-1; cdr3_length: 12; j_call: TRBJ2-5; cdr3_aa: ASSQTGFLETQY
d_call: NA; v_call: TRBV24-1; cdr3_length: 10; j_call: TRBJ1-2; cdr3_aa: ATSDYREGYT
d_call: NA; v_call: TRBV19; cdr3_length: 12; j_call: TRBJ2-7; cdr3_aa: ASSIGKGFGEQY
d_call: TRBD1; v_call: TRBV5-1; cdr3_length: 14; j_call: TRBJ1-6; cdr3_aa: ASSLLGTGSNSPLH
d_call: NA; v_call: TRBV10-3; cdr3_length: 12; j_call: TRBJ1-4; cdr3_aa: ATEDRNKGRGLF
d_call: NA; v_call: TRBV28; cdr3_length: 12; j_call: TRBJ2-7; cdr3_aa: ASSLLTGSHEQY
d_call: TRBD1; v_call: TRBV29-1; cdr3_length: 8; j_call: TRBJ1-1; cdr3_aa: STGGTEAF
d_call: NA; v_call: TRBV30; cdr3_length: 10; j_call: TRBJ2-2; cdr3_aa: AWTLNTGELF
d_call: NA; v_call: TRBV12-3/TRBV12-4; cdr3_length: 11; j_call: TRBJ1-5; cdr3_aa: ASSLGGIQPQH
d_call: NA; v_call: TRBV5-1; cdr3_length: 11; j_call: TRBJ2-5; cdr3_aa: ASSLSVQETQY
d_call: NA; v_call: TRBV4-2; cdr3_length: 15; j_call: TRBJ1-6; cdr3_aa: ASSQEPTGYGNSPLH
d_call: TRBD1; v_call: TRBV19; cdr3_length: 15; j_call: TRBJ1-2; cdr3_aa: ASSPRGQGGKNYGYT
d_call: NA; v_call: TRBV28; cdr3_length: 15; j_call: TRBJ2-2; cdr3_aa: ASRTTYGQGGTGELF
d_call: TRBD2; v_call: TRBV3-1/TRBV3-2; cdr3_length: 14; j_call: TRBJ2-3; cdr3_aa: ASSLSLAGGLYTQY
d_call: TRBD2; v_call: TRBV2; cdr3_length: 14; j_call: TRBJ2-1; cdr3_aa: ASSYTLAGGYNEQF
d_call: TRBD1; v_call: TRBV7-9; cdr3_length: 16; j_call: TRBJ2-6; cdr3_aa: ASSLGGRGLSGANVLT
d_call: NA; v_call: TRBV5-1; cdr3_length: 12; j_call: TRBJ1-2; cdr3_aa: ASSSWTENYGYT
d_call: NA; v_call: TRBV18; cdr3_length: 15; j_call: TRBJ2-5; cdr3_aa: ASSPGWAGDGQETQY
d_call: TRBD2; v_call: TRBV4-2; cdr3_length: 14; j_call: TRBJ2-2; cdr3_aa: ASSPGLAGVTGELF
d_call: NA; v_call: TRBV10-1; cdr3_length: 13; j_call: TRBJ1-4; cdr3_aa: ASSVRGHLNEKLF
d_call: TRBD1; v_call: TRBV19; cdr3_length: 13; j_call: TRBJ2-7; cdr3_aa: ASSTRQGFPYEQY
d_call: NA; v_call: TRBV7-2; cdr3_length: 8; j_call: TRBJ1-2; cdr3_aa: ASSPQGGT
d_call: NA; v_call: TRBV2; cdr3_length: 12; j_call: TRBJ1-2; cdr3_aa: ASSGFHGNYGYT
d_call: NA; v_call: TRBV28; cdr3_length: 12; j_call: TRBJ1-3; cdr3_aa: ASAWQGARNTIY
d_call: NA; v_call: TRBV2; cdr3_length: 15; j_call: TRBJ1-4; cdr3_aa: ASSGRKRARTNEKLF
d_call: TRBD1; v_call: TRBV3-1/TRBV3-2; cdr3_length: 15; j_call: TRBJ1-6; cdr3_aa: ASSEDPPGQGNSPLH